This T cell receptor beta chain was found in a study of blood T cell repertoires in COVID-19. At the level of the study: Specimens from acute and convalescent COVID-19 originated in the United States, Italy and Spain. The analysed material was cDNA or gDNA that came from T cells, B-cell-depleted T cells, or PBMCs.

In the original analysis: Estimates of nucleated cell counts were drawn from the amplification of reference gene primers. Profiled with immunoSEQ multiplex PCR; TCRdb holds only in-frame clones, not every one. D and trimming come from the DNA, and the V and J calls and clone size come from that table. The sample yields approximately 230,000 clones, 88% seen once. The CDR3 covers 13 residues. The germline CDR1 and CDR2 sequences are SGHRS and YFSETQ. Trimming stripped 4 bases from V and 5 bases from J, with 12 bases between. This chain uses TRBV5-1 with TRBJ2-5; D may be TRBD1 or TRBD2 (6 bases each). The TCR comes from a man older than 75 with acute or convalescent COVID-19. The source material was peripheral blood. The CDR3 loop is CASSMGAGETQYF. As DNA, the CDR3 is TGCGCCAGCAGCATGGGGGCGGGGGAGACCCAGTACTTC.